Listed below are T cell receptor beta chains from one sample, sequenced in a study of spatial heterogeneity in lung cancer. Each CDR3 protein is one row after TCRdb ran MiXCR on the 5' RACE reads. This repertoire shows 20,000 to 25,000 distinct CDR3 sequences, 6.9% found once; its top ten account for about 13%. The source was PBMCs, collected at surgery. The receptors were sampled from a male donor with early-stage non-small cell lung cancer. Each CDR3 is given with its conserved first and last residue. A D gene is named only where the DNA matches it firmly. Some rows mark clone size as missing; the rest say once, few, many or name a class of expanded clone.

v_gene: TRBV14; j_gene: TRBJ1-6; abundance: many; d_gene: .; len: 16; CDR3nt: TGTGCCAGCAGCCAGAGAAGGTTAACGAGGAATTCACCCCTCCACTTT; CDR3aa: CASSQRRLTRNSPLHF
v_gene: TRBV19; j_gene: TRBJ1-2; abundance: .; d_gene: .; len: 15; CDR3nt: TGTGCCAGTAGTATAGTACTGTCGGACGGGCGTGACTACACCTTC; CDR3aa: CASSIVLSDGRDYTF
v_gene: TRBV20-1; j_gene: TRBJ1-3; abundance: many; d_gene: .; len: 15; CDR3nt: TGCAGTGCTAGAGTTCCCGGACAGTCGAGGAACACCATATATTTT; CDR3aa: CSARVPGQSRNTIYF
v_gene: TRBV5-1; j_gene: TRBJ2-5; abundance: many; d_gene: .; len: 13; CDR3nt: TGCGCCAGCAGCCCGGGACACGTCGAGACCCAGTACTTC; CDR3aa: CASSPGHVETQYF
v_gene: TRBV5-4; j_gene: TRBJ2-1; abundance: few; d_gene: .; len: 13; CDR3nt: TGTGCCAGCTCCTCTTCCGCCTACAATGAGCAGTTCTTC; CDR3aa: CASSSSAYNEQFF
v_gene: TRBV6-1; j_gene: TRBJ1-1; abundance: .; d_gene: .; len: 15; CDR3nt: TGTGCCAGCAGTGGGGGTGCCCTCTTGAACACTGAAGCTTTCTTT; CDR3aa: CASSGGALLNTEAFF
v_gene: TRBV3-1; j_gene: TRBJ1-2; abundance: few; d_gene: .; len: 17; CDR3nt: TGTGCCAGCAGCCAAGCGTCGCAGGGGCCCCCTAACTATGGCTACACCTTC; CDR3aa: CASSQASQGPPNYGYTF
v_gene: TRBV2; j_gene: TRBJ1-6; abundance: many; d_gene: .; len: 11; CDR3nt: TGTGCCAGCACCCATAATTCACCCCTCCACTTT; CDR3aa: CASTHNSPLHF
v_gene: TRBV19; j_gene: TRBJ2-6; abundance: .; d_gene: .; len: 16; CDR3nt: TGTGCCAGTAGTAGATTCAGTCTCTCTGGGGCCAACGTCCTGACTTTC; CDR3aa: CASSRFSLSGANVLTF
v_gene: TRBV14; j_gene: TRBJ2-2; abundance: many; d_gene: .; len: 16; CDR3nt: TGTGCCAGCAGCTCATTCGGGAGAACGAACACCGGGGAGCTGTTTTTT; CDR3aa: CASSSFGRTNTGELFF
v_gene: TRBV12-3/TRBV12-4; j_gene: TRBJ2-1; abundance: many; d_gene: .; len: 11; CDR3nt: TGTGCCAGCACCAACCTGGGTGAGCTGTTCTTC; CDR3aa: CASTNLGELFF
v_gene: TRBV5-1; j_gene: TRBJ1-4; abundance: few; d_gene: .; len: 15; CDR3nt: TGCGCCAGCAGCTTGGCTGCCACAACTAATGAAAAACTGTTTTTT; CDR3aa: CASSLAATTNEKLFF
v_gene: TRBV3-1; j_gene: TRBJ2-7; abundance: .; d_gene: TRBD1; len: 15; CDR3nt: TGTGCCAGCAGCAGTGCCGGGACAGGGGTTGATGAGCAGTACTTC; CDR3aa: CASSSAGTGVDEQYF
v_gene: TRBV3-1; j_gene: TRBJ2-1; abundance: .; d_gene: .; len: 16; CDR3nt: TGTGCCAGCAGCCAAGGGTTCACAGGGTCCTACAATGAGCAGTTCTTC; CDR3aa: CASSQGFTGSYNEQFF
v_gene: TRBV12-3/TRBV12-4; j_gene: TRBJ2-1; abundance: many; d_gene: .; len: 14; CDR3nt: TGTGCCATCCCGGGGGGCAGCTCCTACAATGAGCAGTTCTTC; CDR3aa: CAIPGGSSYNEQFF
v_gene: TRBV20-1; j_gene: TRBJ2-2; abundance: .; d_gene: TRBD2; len: 16; CDR3nt: TGCAGTGCTAGAGATCCAAGTGGGAGGGCCCACGGGGAGCTGTTTTTT; CDR3aa: CSARDPSGRAHGELFF
v_gene: TRBV14; j_gene: TRBJ2-4; abundance: .; d_gene: TRBD1; len: 14; CDR3nt: TGTGCCAGCAGCCAAGAGACAGGGAATGCCATTCAGTACTTC; CDR3aa: CASSQETGNAIQYF